A single sample is the source of the 16 T cell receptor beta chains below, sequenced in a study of blood T cell repertoires in COVID-19. Assay: immunoSEQ multiplex PCR; the TCRdb copy retains only in-frame clones and omits some. The table includes roughly 100,000 clones, nearly 90% detected once. Material: peripheral blood. These receptors were collected from a man in his forties or fifties in a cohort sampled during active COVID-19.

The genes are TRBV15 and TRBJ1-5; D is perhaps TRBD1 (6 bases). The V gene's germline CDR1 is LNHNV and CDR2 YYDKDF (reference sequence). The CDR3 has 18 residues. The V and J ends lost 2 bases and 0 bases respectively, with 17 bases between them. The DNA of the CDR3 is TGTGCCACCAGCAGACCAGGGGCCAACAGGGTTAGCAATCAGCCCCAGCATTTT. Translated: CATSRPGANRVSNQPQHF.

This clone turned up a few times. V gene TRBV6-6 combines with J gene TRBJ2-5; D might be TRBD1 (6 bases). V was pared by 3 bases and J by 2 bases, with 10 bases between. The CDR3 has 14 residues. CDR1 and CDR2 from the germline V gene are MNHNY and SVGAGI (reference sequence). The CDR3 loop reads CASSYSDSQETQYF. CDR3 DNA sequence: TGTGCCAGCAGTTATTCGGACAGTCAAGAGACCCAGTACTTC.

The chain carries TRBV7-9 and TRBJ1-1; D call uncertain. CDR1 SEHNR and CDR2 FQNEAQ come from the germline V gene (reference sequence). V lost 1 base and J 0 bases, leaving 12 bases between the germline ends. This CDR3 spans 16 amino acids. The CDR3 here is CASSLDPLLMNTEAFF. The DNA of the CDR3 is TGTGCCAGCAGCTTAGATCCCCTACTCATGAACACTGAAGCTTTCTTT. Drawing the rest from reference TRBV7-9 and TRBJ1-1, the complete variable domain is DTGVSQNPRHKITKRGQNVTFRCDPISEHNRLYWYRQTLGQGPEFLTYFQNEAQLEKSRLLSDRFSAERPKGSFSTLEIQRTEQGDSAMYLCASSLDPLLMNTEAFFGQGTRLTVV.

As DNA, the CDR3 is TGCGCCAGCAGTGAGCGGGGGGAAGCAGATACGCAGTATTTT. It yields the protein CASSERGEADTQYF. This chain uses TRBV10-2 with TRBJ2-3, with 7 positions matching TRBD2. This CDR3 is 14 amino acids long. Germline CDR1 WSHSY, CDR2 SAAADI. V gave up 2 bases and J gave up 4 bases; unmatched junction bases: 3.

The chain is built from TRBV7-8 and TRBJ2-3, with D possibly matching TRBD1 (6 bases). This CDR3 comprises 14 residues. V lost 2 bases, J lost 8 bases, and 14 bases lay in between. CDR1 and CDR2 (germline): SGHVS, FQNEAQ. This chain's CDR3 is CASSLSPGVGTQYF. The CDR3 DNA sequence: TGTGCCAGCAGCTTATCGCCAGGGGTGGGTACGCAGTATTTT.

This sequence joins TRBV9 and TRBJ2-2; the D gene is possibly TRBD2 (5 bases). Trimming removed 0 bases from V and 7 bases from J, with 10 bases in between. Germline V gives CDR1 SGDLS, CDR2 YYNGEE. CDR3 length: 14 residues. CDR3 sequence (DNA): TGTGCCAGCAGCGTAGGGGCAAGCGGCGGGGAGCTGTTTTTT. This sequence encodes CASSVGASGGELFF.

The chain joins TRBV15 to TRBJ1-3; D is unresolved. Germline V gives CDR1 LNHNV, CDR2 YYDKDF (reference sequence). This CDR3 spans 17 amino acids. V lost 4 bases and J lost 2, with 18 bases in between. The CDR3 here is CATSIKMSQITGNTIYF. The CDR3 coding sequence is TGTGCCACCAGCATAAAGATGTCACAGATCACTGGAAACACCATATATTTT.

This sequence joins TRBV27 and TRBJ1-2; 11 bases agree with TRBD1. The V segment lost 5 bases and the J segment 8 bases; nucleotides outside the gene matches: 10. The CDR3 contains 15 residues. Germline CDR1 and CDR2: MNHEY and SMNVEV (reference sequence). DNA for the CDR3: TGTGCCAGCAGTAGTTCCGGGACAGGGGGGAAAGGCTACACCTTC. Protein: CASSSSGTGGKGYTF.

V gene TRBV7-2 combines with J gene TRBJ1-5; tentatively, D is TRBD1 (6 bases). The germline V and J ends were trimmed by 4 bases and 4 bases, with 11 bases remaining between them. This CDR3 spans 14 amino acids. The V gene's germline CDR1 is SGHTA and CDR2 FQGNSA. CDR3 DNA: TGTGCCAGCAGCTGGGGACACGTGAATCAGCCCCAGCATTTT. Residues: CASSWGHVNQPQHF.

The CDR3 protein is CASSLKLGGQGPTDTQYF. The CDR3 DNA reads as TGTGCCAGCAGCCTAAAGTTAGGGGGACAGGGACCCACAGATACGCAGTATTTT. V is TRBV4-2 and J is TRBJ2-3, with 9 nucleotides matching TRBD1. After removal of 4 bases from V and 2 bases from J, the junction contained 13 bases not matched to a gene. CDR1 LGHNA and CDR2 YNFKEQ come from the germline V gene. This CDR3 region has 18 residues.

The chain combines TRBV24-1 with TRBJ2-2; 9 bases line up with TRBD1. The CDR3 is made up of 16 amino acids. Losses at the gene ends were 5 bases for V and 3 bases for J; bases not matched to a gene: 6. The germline V gene has CDR1 KGHDR and CDR2 SFDVKD. CDR3 in DNA: TGTGCCACCAGTGGTATAGGGACAGGGCACACCGGGGAGCTGTTTTTT. Its protein product is CATSGIGTGHTGELFF.

This sequence joins TRBV21-1 and TRBJ1-6. TRBV21-1 is designated a pseudogene. This CDR3 is built from 17 residues. Written as DNA, the CDR3 is TGTGCCAGCAGCAAAGAGGGAGGGGGCTCCTATAATTCACCCCTCCACTTT. Amino acids: CASSKEGGGSYNSPLHF.

The chain links TRBV20-1 to TRBJ2-5; unclear D gene. Germline V gene data show CDR1 as DFQATT and CDR2 as SNEGSKA (reference sequence). This CDR3 region has 13 residues. V was trimmed by 3 bases and J by 3 bases, leaving 11 bases between them. The CDR3 DNA reads as TGCAGTGCTAGTTTTTTGCAGAAAGAGACCCAGTACTTC. Protein product: CSASFLQKETQYF.

The J gene is TRBJ1-2, the V gene TRBV6-6; possibly TRBD1 for D (5 bases). Trimming took 5 bases from V and 1 from J, leaving 8 bases between them. This CDR3 contains 13 residues. The germline V gene has CDR1 MNHNY and CDR2 SVGAGI (reference sequence). The CDR3 loop reads CASSHDSNYGYTF. In DNA, the CDR3 is TGTGCCAGCAGTCATGACAGTAACTATGGCTACACCTTC.

V usage is TRBV5-1 and J usage is TRBJ2-5; a weak D match, TRBD2 (6 bases). This CDR3 spans 16 amino acids. V was shortened by 2 bases and J by 3 bases, with 17 bases between the two germline ends. CDR1 SGHRS and CDR2 YFSETQ come from the germline V gene. The CDR3 DNA is TGCGCCAGCAGCTTAGGGGTAGTAGGCGGGGAAGAGACCCAGTACTTC. It yields the protein CASSLGVVGGEETQYF.

The genes are TRBV5-1 and TRBJ2-2; 12 bases line up with TRBD2. CDR1 SGHRS and CDR2 YFSETQ come from the germline V gene. There are 17 residues in the CDR3. V lost 0 bases and J lost 4; bases outside the gene matches: 4. The CDR3 is CASSLALAGGRTGELFF. The CDR3 DNA sequence: TGCGCCAGCAGCTTGGCCCTAGCGGGGGGGCGCACCGGGGAGCTGTTTTTT.